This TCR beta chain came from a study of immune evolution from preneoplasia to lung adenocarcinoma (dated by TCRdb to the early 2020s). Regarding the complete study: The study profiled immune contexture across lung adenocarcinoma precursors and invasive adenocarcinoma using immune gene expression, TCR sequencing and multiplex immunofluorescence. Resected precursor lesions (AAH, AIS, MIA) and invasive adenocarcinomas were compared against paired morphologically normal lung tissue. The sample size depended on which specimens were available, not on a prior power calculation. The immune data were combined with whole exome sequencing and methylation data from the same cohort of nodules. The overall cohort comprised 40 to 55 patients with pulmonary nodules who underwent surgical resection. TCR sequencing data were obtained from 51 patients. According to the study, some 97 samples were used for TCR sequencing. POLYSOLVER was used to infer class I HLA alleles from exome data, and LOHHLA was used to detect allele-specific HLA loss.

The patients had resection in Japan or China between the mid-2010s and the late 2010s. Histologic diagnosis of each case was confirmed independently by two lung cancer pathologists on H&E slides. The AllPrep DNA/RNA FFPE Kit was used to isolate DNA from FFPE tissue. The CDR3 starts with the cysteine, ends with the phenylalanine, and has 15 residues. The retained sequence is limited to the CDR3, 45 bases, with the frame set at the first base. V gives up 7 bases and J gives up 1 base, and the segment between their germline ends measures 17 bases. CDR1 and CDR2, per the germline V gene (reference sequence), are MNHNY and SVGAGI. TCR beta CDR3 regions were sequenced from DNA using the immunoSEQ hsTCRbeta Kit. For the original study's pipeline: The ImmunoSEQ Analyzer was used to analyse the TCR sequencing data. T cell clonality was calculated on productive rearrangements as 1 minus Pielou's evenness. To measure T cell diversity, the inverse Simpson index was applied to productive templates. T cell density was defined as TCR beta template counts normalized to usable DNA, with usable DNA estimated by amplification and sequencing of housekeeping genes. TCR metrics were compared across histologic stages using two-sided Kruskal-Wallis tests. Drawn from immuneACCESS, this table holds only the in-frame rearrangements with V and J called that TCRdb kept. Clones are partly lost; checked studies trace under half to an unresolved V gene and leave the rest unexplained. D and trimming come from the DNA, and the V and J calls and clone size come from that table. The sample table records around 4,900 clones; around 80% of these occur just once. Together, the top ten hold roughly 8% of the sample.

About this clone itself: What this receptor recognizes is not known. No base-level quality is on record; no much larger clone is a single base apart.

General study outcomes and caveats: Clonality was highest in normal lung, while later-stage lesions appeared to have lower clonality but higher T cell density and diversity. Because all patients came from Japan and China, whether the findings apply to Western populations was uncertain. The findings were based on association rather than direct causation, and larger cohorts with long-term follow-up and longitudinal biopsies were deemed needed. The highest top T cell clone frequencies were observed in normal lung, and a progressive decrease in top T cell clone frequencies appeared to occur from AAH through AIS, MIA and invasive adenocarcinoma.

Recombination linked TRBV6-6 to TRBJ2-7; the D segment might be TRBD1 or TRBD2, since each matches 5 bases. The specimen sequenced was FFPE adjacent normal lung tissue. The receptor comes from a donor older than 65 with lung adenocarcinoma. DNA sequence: TGTGCCAGCACCTTTTCCGGGACCTCATCCTACGAGCAGTACTTC. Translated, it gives CASTFSGTSSYEQYF.